The clone carrying this T cell receptor beta chain is a singleton in its sample. Its antigen is unknown. A multiplex PCR was run with 60 Vbeta primers and 13 Jbeta primers. Method: immunoSEQ multiplex PCR; TCRdb's copy keeps in-frame clones and lacks some. The sample has about 79,000 clones; less than 80% are singletons. These data are taken from a study of cytomegalovirus exposure and HLA in healthy donors. Study-level findings and limits: A later analysis linked a missense DCLRE1C variant to TCR beta V- and J-gene trimming. Later analysis revealed greater clonal expansion in HLA-associated TCR beta chains than in equally common others.

This CDR3 region has 15 residues. Losses at the gene ends were 0 bases for V and 8 bases for J; bases not matched to a gene: 3. Germline CDR1 GTSNPN, CDR2 SVGIG (reference sequence). The TCR sequence derives from a man aged 35-49 years in good health and CMV-seropositive. The material sequenced was PBMCs. The chain uses TRBV30 and TRBJ2-3; TRBD2 matches 15 bases. The CDR3 here is CAWSVGTSGGSTQYF. For the CDR3, the DNA is TGTGCCTGGAGTGTGGGGACTAGCGGGGGGAGTACGCAGTATTTT.